The T cell receptor beta chain under discussion was sequenced for a study of blood T cell repertoires in COVID-19. Study processing details: Amplification of reference gene primers was used by the study to estimate nucleated cell counts. Only in-frame clones appear in the TCRdb table, and some are missing; sequencing was by immunoSEQ multiplex PCR. V, J and clone size are those of that table, while D and trimming were read from the DNA. The sample shows some 150,000 clones, 81% of them seen only once. The sequence was obtained from a human donor with acute or convalescent COVID-19. The donor label of this sample is uncertain. The sequenced sample consisted of peripheral blood.

CDR3 amino acids: CASSVNYQPQHF. CDR3 nucleotide sequence: TGTGCCAGTAGCGTTAACTATCAGCCCCAGCATTTT. The chain couples TRBV19 to TRBJ1-5; D remains ambiguous. The ends were cut back, 6 bases at V and 5 bases at J, with 8 bases in the middle. This CDR3 spans 12 amino acids. Germline CDR1 and CDR2: LNHDA and SQIVND (reference sequence).